This TCR beta chain was captured by sequencing in a study of cytomegalovirus exposure and HLA in healthy donors. 60 Vbeta and 13 Jbeta primers were used in PCR. Produced via immunoSEQ multiplex PCR; TCRdb's table is partial and in-frame only. In the table there are about 200,000 clones, around 86% of which are singletons. V shed 3 bases and J 6 bases; nucleotides not matched to a gene: 8. The CDR3 is 14 residues long. Germline values: CDR1 GTSNPN, CDR2 SVGIG (reference sequence). The source material was PBMCs. This TCR came from a woman younger than 30 in good health and CMV-seronegative. V and J are TRBV30 and TRBJ2-4; 7 nucleotides align to TRBD1. The CDR3 sequence: CAWSGNGQANIQYF. In nucleotides, the CDR3 is TGTGCCTGGAGCGGTAACGGACAGGCAAACATTCAGTACTTC.